The 28 T cell receptor beta chains listed next were all sequenced from one sample in a study of blood T cell repertoires in COVID-19. The repertoire was sequenced with immunoSEQ multiplex PCR; TCRdb's copy has only in-frame clones and lacks some. In the table there are fewer than 95,000 clones, about 80% of which are singletons. Input material: peripheral blood. These receptors all stem from a human donor in a cohort sampled during active COVID-19.

J is TRBJ2-4 and V is TRBV28; 7 positions agree with TRBD1. Germline V gives CDR1 MDHEN, CDR2 SYDVKM. Trimming removed 5 bases from V and 0 bases from J; junction bases left unmatched: 4. The CDR3 covers 15 residues. The CDR3, as DNA: TGTGCCAGCAGTGCGACAGGGCTAGCCAAAAACATTCAGTACTTC. It translates to CASSATGLAKNIQYF.

V and J are TRBV19 and TRBJ2-3, with 8 positions matching TRBD2. Trimming cost V 7 bases and J 5 bases; bases outside gene matches: 8. Germline V lookup: CDR1 LNHDA, CDR2 SQIVND (reference sequence). The CDR3 is made up of 14 amino acids. In DNA, the CDR3 is TGTGCCAGTACAGAGGGGACTAGAGGAGATACGCAGTATTTT. Its protein product is CASTEGTRGDTQYF.

This clone was observed a few times. V gene TRBV4-2 combines with J gene TRBJ2-7; tentatively, D is TRBD2 (6 bases). Germline values: CDR1 LGHNA, CDR2 YNFKEQ. This CDR3 contains 16 residues. Trimming shortened V by 0 bases and J by 0 bases, and 12 bases separated the two germline ends. The CDR3, as DNA: TGTGCCAGCAGCCAAGAGGCTAGCGCCCTCTCCTACGAGCAGTACTTC. Its protein product is CASSQEASALSYEQYF.

This clone was observed a handful of times. The rearrangement uses TRBV3-1 (or the pseudogene TRBV3-2) and TRBJ1-5, with 12 bases aligning to TRBD1. This CDR3 spans 16 amino acids. After removal of 4 bases from V and 6 bases from J, the junction contained 7 bases not matched to a gene. CDR1 LGHDT and CDR2 YNNKEL come from the germline V gene (reference sequence). The CDR3 DNA sequence: TGTGCCAGCAGCCCCAGGGACAGGGGGCTGGGTCAGCCCCAGCATTTT. As protein: CASSPRDRGLGQPQHF.

V is TRBV12-5 and J is TRBJ1-5, with unresolved D. The V end was cut by 2 bases, the J end by 1 base, with 3 bases between. CDR1 and CDR2 from the germline V gene are LGHNT and FRNRAP. The CDR3 has 13 amino acids. In DNA form, the CDR3 reads TGTGCTAGTGGTTTGAGCAGCAATCAGCCCCAGCATTTT. Encoded protein: CASGLSSNQPQHF.

The rearrangement joins TRBV29-1 to TRBJ2-7; 7 nucleotides align to TRBD1. The junction had 6 bases not matched to a gene; V was cut back by 5 bases and J by 2 bases. Germline V lookup: CDR1 SQVTM, CDR2 ANQGSEA. The CDR3 runs to 13 residues. The DNA for the CDR3 is TGCAGCGTTAGACCGGGACAGACCTACGAGCAGTACTTC. Residues: CSVRPGQTYEQYF.

This clone has a handful of counts. The chain links TRBV12-3 or TRBV12-4 to TRBJ1-5; the D is unclear. This CDR3 spans 13 amino acids. The V gene lost 3 bases and the J gene lost 6 bases, with 9 bases spanning the gap. Written as DNA, the CDR3 is TGTGCCAGCAGTTTGTTTCGGGTTCAGCCCCAGCATTTT. As protein: CASSLFRVQPQHF.

The V gene is TRBV6-5, the J gene TRBJ2-2; TRBD1 matches 7 bases. The ends lost 7 bases at V and 4 bases at J; junction bases unmatched: 6. CDR1 and CDR2 (germline): MNHEY, SVGAGI. The CDR3 covers 14 residues. In nucleotides, the CDR3 is TGTGCCAGCATGCACAGGGGAAGCACCGGGGAGCTGTTTTTT. It encodes CASMHRGSTGELFF.

The V gene is TRBV9, the J gene TRBJ1-1; D is uncertain. This CDR3 comprises 15 residues. V lost 0 bases and J 0 bases, leaving 9 bases between the germline ends. Per germline, CDR1 SGDLS and CDR2 YYNGEE. For the CDR3, the DNA is TGTGCCAGCAGCGTAGATCCGGGGATGAACACTGAAGCTTTCTTT. This translates into CASSVDPGMNTEAFF.

The rearrangement uses TRBV18 and TRBJ2-3; D perhaps matches TRBD2 (5 bases). Trimming stripped 3 bases from V and 8 bases from J, with 15 bases between. The germline gives CDR1 KGHSH, CDR2 LQKENI. The CDR3 is 14 amino acids. In DNA, the CDR3 is TGTGCCAGCTCACCCCTGAGGGCTGCGGGTACGCAGTATTTT. As protein: CASSPLRAAGTQYF.

The chain recombines TRBV6-2 or TRBV6-3 with TRBJ2-5; possibly TRBD2 for D (6 bases). The V gene lost 4 bases and the J gene lost 2 bases, with 14 bases spanning the gap. The germline CDR1 and CDR2 sequences are MNHEY and SVGEGT. The CDR3 sequence is 15 residues long. The CDR3 region has the DNA TGTGCCAGCAGTTCCCCTCGGGACTTGCAAGAGACCCAGTACTTC. This codes for CASSSPRDLQETQYF.

The rearrangement links TRBV5-6 to TRBJ2-7; 8 bases agree with TRBD1. The CDR3 is 15 residues long. CDR1 is SGHDT, CDR2 YYEEEE, per germline. The V and J ends lost 2 bases and 2 bases, in that order; junction bases with no gene match: 6. CDR3: CASSFADRVTYEQYF. The DNA of the CDR3 is TGTGCCAGCAGCTTTGCGGACAGGGTGACCTACGAGCAGTACTTC.

V usage is TRBV20-1 and J usage is TRBJ1-1; D gene ambiguous. CDR1 is DFQATT and CDR2 is SNEGSKA in the germline V gene (reference sequence). V lost 6 bases, J lost 0 bases, and 5 bases lay in between. The CDR3 runs 11 residues. CDR3 coding DNA: TGCAGTGCCCCCTTGAACACTGAAGCTTTCTTT. This translates into CSAPLNTEAFF.

This clone has only a few counts. The genes are TRBV7-8 and TRBJ1-5; perhaps TRBD1 as D (5 bases). Germline assignment: CDR1 SGHVS and CDR2 FQNEAQ. V lost 3 bases and J 3 bases, leaving 12 bases between the germline ends. This CDR3 is built from 15 residues. The CDR3 is CASSLTEIPNQPQHF. CDR3 nucleotides: TGTGCCAGCAGCTTGACAGAAATCCCCAATCAGCCCCAGCATTTT.

V usage is TRBV4-1 and J usage is TRBJ1-1, with D perhaps TRBD1 (6 bases). This CDR3 has 14 residues. Per the germline V gene, CDR1 is MGHRA and CDR2 is YSYEKL. Trimming removed 4 bases from V and 0 bases from J, with 9 bases in between. The CDR3, as DNA: TGCGCCAGCAGCCTCGGGACATTGAACACTGAAGCTTTCTTT. Its translation is CASSLGTLNTEAFF.

V gene TRBV30 combines with J gene TRBJ1-4; tentative D call: TRBD1 (6 bases). The CDR3 contains 15 residues. From germline, CDR1 is GTSNPN and CDR2 SVGIG (reference sequence). V lost 3 bases and J lost 7, with 18 bases in between. The chain's CDR3 is CAWRGTGTRGEKLFF. CDR3 bases: TGTGCCTGGAGGGGAACAGGGACGAGAGGTGAAAAACTGTTTTTT.

This rearrangement joins TRBV11-1 to TRBJ2-1, with 7 bases that match TRBD1. With V trimmed by 5 bases and J by 7 bases, 8 bases remained unmatched. The CDR3 length is 14 residues. Germline CDR1 and CDR2: SGHAT and FQDESV (reference sequence). The CDR3 DNA is TGTGCCAGCAGCCTAAGTTACAGGGGAAATGAGCAGTTCTTC. Protein sequence: CASSLSYRGNEQFF.

The gene calls are TRBV3-1 (or the pseudogene TRBV3-2) and TRBJ2-2; 7 bases map to TRBD1. With 3 bases clipped from V and 3 bases from J, the junction kept 4 bases outside the gene matches. This CDR3 is built from 15 residues. Looked up from germline, CDR1 is LGHDT and CDR2 is YNNKEL (reference sequence). CDR3 residues: CASSQKTGDTGELFF. The DNA of the CDR3 is TGTGCCAGCAGCCAGAAAACAGGGGACACCGGGGAGCTGTTTTTT.

The chain is built from TRBV7-9 and TRBJ1-6, with D possibly TRBD1 on 6 matching bases. Germline V gives CDR1 SEHNR, CDR2 FQNEAQ (reference sequence). The V end was cut by 1 base, the J end by 8 bases, with 24 bases between. The CDR3 totals 19 residues. The CDR3 nucleotides read TGTGCCAGCAGCTTAGTAACAATTTCCTCCTACAGGGTGGATTCACCCCTCCACTTT. Protein sequence: CASSLVTISSYRVDSPLHF.

This rearrangement joins TRBV6-6 to TRBJ1-2, with TRBD1 as a possible D gene (6 bases). Germline CDR1 is MNHNY and CDR2 is SVGAGI (reference sequence). V was pared by 0 bases and J by 8 bases, with 16 bases between. The CDR3 totals 15 residues. CDR3 in DNA: TGTGCCAGCAGTTACTCGGCAGGGGCCTGGGGCGGCTACACCTTC. It codes for CASSYSAGAWGGYTF.

The chain couples TRBV7-9 to TRBJ2-2, with 10 bases identical to TRBD2. Losses at the gene ends were 5 bases for V and 5 bases for J; bases not matched to a gene: 8. This CDR3 spans 16 amino acids. Germline V gene data show CDR1 as SEHNR and CDR2 as FQNEAQ (reference sequence). The CDR3 DNA sequence: TGTGCCAGCAGCATAACTAGCGGGGCTGCTACCGGGGAGCTGTTTTTT. Translated: CASSITSGAATGELFF.

J is TRBJ2-7 and V is TRBV10-3; 7 bases are a match to TRBD1. This CDR3 is 13 amino acids long. CDR1 is ENHRY, CDR2 SYGVKD, per germline. The V gene end was trimmed by 9 bases and the J gene end by 6 bases; junction bases not matched to a gene: 11. DNA of the CDR3: TGTGCCATGCAACGACAGGGAAACAGCGAGCAGTACTTC. Its translation is CAMQRQGNSEQYF.

The chain carries TRBV11-2 and TRBJ1-5; TRBD1 aligns across 7 bases. CDR3 size: 15 residues. V was clipped by 3 bases and J by 3 bases; unmatched bases: 5. The germline gives CDR1 SGHAT, CDR2 FQNNGV. CDR3 sequence (DNA): TGTGCCAGCAGCTTGACGGGACAGATCAATCAGCCCCAGCATTTT. It yields the protein CASSLTGQINQPQHF.

The chain uses TRBV6-5 and TRBJ2-3; tentatively, D is TRBD1 (5 bases). Germline CDR1 reads MNHEY; CDR2 reads SVGAGI. This CDR3 is built from 14 residues. V lost 10 bases and J lost 0, with 14 bases in between. In DNA, the CDR3 is TGTGCCACCGAGAAAGGGGATAGCACAGATACGCAGTATTTT. Translating it yields CATEKGDSTDTQYF.

The count of this clone is one. This chain links TRBV2 with TRBJ1-6, with TRBD1 matching 9 bases. V lost 3 bases to trimming and J lost 8 bases; unmatched junction nucleotides: 2. This CDR3 has 14 amino acids. Germline values: CDR1 SNHLY, CDR2 FYNNEI. CDR3 sequence reads: CASSEDRGYSPLHF. The CDR3 nucleotides are TGTGCCAGCAGTGAGGACAGGGGTTATTCACCCCTCCACTTT. The whole variable domain, remainder taken from reference TRBV2 and TRBJ1-6, is EPEVTQTPSHQVTQMGQEVILRCVPISNHLYFYWYRQILGQKVEFLVSFYNNEISEKSEIFDDQFSVERPDGSNFTLKIRSTKLEDSAMYFCASSEDRGYSPLHFGNGTRLTVT.

The chain uses TRBV6-2 or TRBV6-3 and TRBJ2-1, with 11 bases fitting TRBD2. Germline V gene lookup returns CDR1 MNHEY and CDR2 SVGEGT. After removal of 1 base from V and 8 bases from J, the junction contained 4 bases not matched to a gene. There are 15 residues in the CDR3. The chain's CDR3 is CASSYWVAGGHEQFF. The CDR3 DNA reads TGTGCCAGCAGTTACTGGGTAGCGGGGGGGCATGAGCAGTTCTTC.

The gene calls are TRBV5-6 and TRBJ1-4; possible D gene TRBD1, 5 bases. The CDR3 runs to 14 residues. Germline loops: CDR1 SGHDT, CDR2 YYEEEE. The V end lost 0 bases, the J end lost 7 bases, and 10 bases lay between the germline ends. This CDR3 reads CASSLGVGGEKLFF. For the CDR3, the DNA is TGTGCCAGCAGCTTGGGAGTGGGGGGTGAAAAACTGTTTTTT.

The V call is TRBV5-1, the J call TRBJ2-3; D call uncertain. Trimming left V 5 bases short and J 3 bases short, with 10 bases between. The CDR3 spans 13 residues. CDR1 is SGHRS, CDR2 YFSETQ, per germline. The CDR3 here is CASRLTVTDTQYF. The CDR3 nucleotides read TGCGCCAGCAGATTAACAGTGACAGATACGCAGTATTTT.